A single T cell receptor beta chain is shown here with its context. Its specificity is not known. The J segment lost 5 bases and the V segment lost 4 bases, leaving 6 bases of the junction unmatched. In germline, CDR1 is SGHRS, CDR2 YFSETQ. The CDR3 has 15 residues. The data were taken from a study of cytomegalovirus exposure and HLA in healthy donors. Overall study findings and caveats: Previous analysis showed most TCR beta V segments were productive about 87% or about 30% of the time. Later analysis suggested links between common viral pathogens and several top significant clusters.

The PCR made use of 60 Vbeta and 13 Jbeta primers. Sequencing used immunoSEQ multiplex PCR; TCRdb keeps in-frame clones, though not all of them. The sample shows around 140,000 clones, 60% to 80% of them seen only once. The sequencing input was PBMCs. The sequence derives from a man aged 40-55 years in good health and CMV-seronegative. This chain connects TRBV5-1 to TRBJ2-2, with TRBD1 matching 9 bases. The CDR3 sequence: CASSPGTGWTGELFF. The CDR3 bases are TGCGCCAGCAGCCCAGGGACAGGGTGGACCGGGGAGCTGTTTTTT.